This TCR beta chain was sequenced in a study of shared clonotypes between healthy human individuals. Germline V gene sequence: CDR1 MDHEN, CDR2 SYDVKM. With 8 bases removed from V and 0 bases from J, the gap between germline ends came to 17 bases. The CDR3 is 16 residues long. Method: immunoSEQ multiplex PCR; TCRdb's copy keeps in-frame clones and lacks some. Of about 2.1 million clones in the sample, 80% to 95% were seen once. The count of this clone is one. Terminally differentiated effector memory CD45RA+ cells were left out of the naive CD8 fraction, which was CD45RO-negative and positively selected for CCR7. The donors were all Caucasian adults (living in Nashville, Tennessee).

The sequence was collected from a young man in good health. Some clones in this sample may be carry-over from other donors' samples. The chain combines TRBV28 with TRBJ2-4, with D perhaps matching TRBD2 (5 bases). Sequenced: naive CD8+ T cells from PBMCs. Written as DNA, the CDR3 is TGTGCCAGCGAGGGAATGGTGGAGCTAGCCAAAAACATTCAGTACTTC. It encodes CASEGMVELAKNIQYF.